The TCR beta chain described here comes from a study of shared clonotypes between healthy human individuals. Study-wide background: Each donor's CD4 naive and CD4 memory cells filled three plates apiece, CD8 naive two, and CD8 memory one.

The CDR3 is made up of 16 amino acids. Germline V gene sequence: CDR1 SEHNR, CDR2 FQNEAQ (reference sequence). Trimming removed 0 bases at V and 0 bases at J, with 8 bases between. Measured with immunoSEQ multiplex PCR; TCRdb has only the in-frame clones, and not every one. The sample contains 2.5 million or so clones, approximately 92% of which appear only once. This clonotype was sampled from a man aged 18 to 35 in good health. V usage is TRBV7-9 and J usage is TRBJ2-2, with D unresolved. Sequencing input: naive CD4+ T cells sorted from blood. Regarding subset: CD45RA+ positively selected. Here the CDR3 reads CASSLASTANTGELFF. For the CDR3, the DNA is TGTGCCAGCAGCTTAGCGAGTACAGCGAACACCGGGGAGCTGTTTTTT.